This T cell receptor beta chain was retrieved from a study of cytomegalovirus exposure and HLA in healthy donors. The PCR had 60 Vbeta and 13 Jbeta primers. The assay was immunoSEQ multiplex PCR, and TCRdb's table has in-frame clones only and misses some. The sample lists about 65,000 clones; around 73% were seen once. The CDR3 extends over 13 amino acids. Between the trimmed V and J ends, which lost 3 bases and 7 bases, there was a span of 7 bases. CDR1 and CDR2 from the germline V gene are ENHRY and SYGVKD. The sequenced sample consisted of PBMCs. The V call is TRBV10-3, the J call TRBJ1-6, with a possible D match to TRBD1 (5 bases). The sequence was obtained from a girl between 5 and 17 years old in good health and CMV-seropositive. The DNA for the CDR3 is TGTGCCATCAGTGATGCAGGGAATTCACCCCTCCACTTT. Encoded protein: CAISDAGNSPLHF.